Following are 15 T cell receptor beta chains from one sample sequenced in a study of T-cell memory formation after mild COVID-19. TCRdb re-called the 5' RACE reads through MiXCR, storing one row per CDR3 protein. Among hundreds of thousands of distinct CDR3 sequences listed, approximately 16% were seen once. What was sequenced was PBMCs or a T cell subset sorted from them (not recorded which). The receptors stem from a man aged 18 to 30 who had mild COVID-19 (a few samples of this study predate the infection). Cell type and time point are not known.

The chain combines TRBV29-1 with TRBJ2-1, with TRBD2 identical over 9 bases. The CDR3 consists of 13 residues. Trimming cost V 2 bases and J 15 bases; bases outside gene matches: 11. The V gene's germline CDR1 is SQVTM and CDR2 ANQGSEA. The CDR3 is CSVELAGLLTPFF. CDR3 nucleotides: TGCAGCGTTGAACTAGCGGGGCTACTTACACCGTTCTTC.

This clonotype was detected only a few times. The V gene is TRBV7-2, the J gene TRBJ1-2, with 7 positions matching TRBD1. The V gene's germline CDR1 is SGHTA and CDR2 FQGNSA. V lost 0 bases and J lost 8; bases outside the gene matches: 9. CDR3 size: 15 residues. CDR3 bases: TGTGCCAGCAGCTTAGCTGGACAGGCACCGGCGGGCTACACCTTC. It specifies CASSLAGQAPAGYTF.

The chain has TRBV7-9 and TRBJ1-5; weak D call: TRBD1 (6 bases). The CDR3 runs 16 residues. Germline CDR1 SEHNR, CDR2 FQNEAQ (reference sequence). Trimming took off 4 bases at V and 2 bases at J, with 15 bases between the two ends. This CDR3 is CASSYWGPGGNQPQHF. The CDR3 bases are TGTGCCAGCAGCTACTGGGGCCCAGGGGGCAATCAGCCCCAGCATTTT.

This clonotype has a count of ten or more. This chain links TRBV18 with TRBJ2-5, with unresolved D. Germline V gene lookup returns CDR1 KGHSH and CDR2 LQKENI. The ends were cut back, 3 bases at V and 3 bases at J, with 8 bases in the middle. The CDR3 runs to 13 residues. The CDR3 is CASSPRVEETQYF. The CDR3 DNA reads as TGTGCCAGCTCACCCCGGGTCGAAGAGACCCAGTACTTC.

J is TRBJ1-1 and V is TRBV19, with D hard to call. The CDR3 is 14 amino acids. V lost 2 bases, J lost 3 bases, and 10 bases lay in between. Germline V gives CDR1 LNHDA, CDR2 SQIVND (reference sequence). The CDR3 region has the DNA TGTGCCAGTAGTATACTGGGAAGTGACACTGAAGCTTTCTTT. Translating it yields CASSILGSDTEAFF.

This clonotype was counted a few times. V usage is TRBV5-4 and J usage is TRBJ2-7; 7 positions agree with TRBD1. This CDR3 has 15 residues. Germline V gene data show CDR1 as SGHNT and CDR2 as YYREEE (reference sequence). V shed 3 bases and J 3 bases; nucleotides not matched to a gene: 9. For the CDR3, the DNA is TGTGCCAGCAGCTCCCGGACAGGAGATTTCTACGAGCAGTACTTC. Protein: CASSSRTGDFYEQYF.

The chain uses TRBV19 and TRBJ1-2, with TRBD1 matching 8 bases. The CDR3 is made up of 15 amino acids. With 5 bases clipped from V and 6 bases from J, the junction kept 11 bases outside the gene matches. Germline V gene sequence: CDR1 LNHDA, CDR2 SQIVND (reference sequence). Written as DNA, the CDR3 is TGTGCCAGTAGTCGGATTACAGGGGGTTTCGATGGCTACACCTTC. Its protein product is CASSRITGGFDGYTF. Variable domain in full (rest from reference TRBV19 and TRBJ1-2): DGGITQSPKYLFRKEGQNVTLSCEQNLNHDAMYWYRQDPGQGLRLIYYSQIVNDFQKGDIAEGYSVSREKKESFPLTVTSAQKNPTAFYLCASSRITGGFDGYTFGSGTRLTVV.

This clonotype appeared a few times. This chain joins TRBV28 and TRBJ2-5, with TRBD2 matching over 9 bases. V trimming: 3 bases; J trimming: 1 base; junction bases outside the gene matches: 12. The length of the CDR3 is 18 residues. In germline, CDR1 is MDHEN, CDR2 SYDVKM. The DNA for the CDR3 is TGTGCCAGCAGTTTGCTGCCTAGCGGGAATGGTCCCCAAGAGACCCAGTACTTC. It yields the protein CASSLLPSGNGPQETQYF.

The chain uses TRBV6-5 and TRBJ2-5; D is perhaps TRBD2 (7 bases). With 6 bases removed from V and 3 bases from J, the gap between germline ends came to 17 bases. Germline V gives CDR1 MNHEY, CDR2 SVGAGI. This CDR3 contains 15 residues. The CDR3: CASSPPAGAKETQYF. DNA of the CDR3: TGTGCCAGCAGCCCTCCGGCGGGGGCTAAAGAGACCCAGTACTTC.

Only a few counts were recorded for this clonotype. The CDR3 spells CASSGEGLNTEAFF. In DNA form, the CDR3 reads TGTGCCAGCAGCGGCGAGGGGTTGAACACTGAAGCTTTCTTT. This chain links TRBV5-6 with TRBJ1-1, with D possibly being TRBD1 (5 bases). V shed 4 bases and J shed 0 bases, with 10 bases lying between them. The CDR3 contains 14 residues. CDR1 and CDR2 from the germline V gene are SGHDT and YYEEEE.

This clonotype has more than one count but fewer than ten. The genes are TRBV4-1 and TRBJ1-1; 7 bases match TRBD1. The CDR3 length is 16 residues. The V gene's germline CDR1 is MGHRA and CDR2 YSYEKL. The V segment lost 4 bases and the J segment 0 bases; nucleotides outside the gene matches: 8. CDR3 in amino acids: CASSPHRGGMNTEAFF. CDR3 bases: TGCGCCAGCAGCCCACACAGGGGAGGTATGAACACTGAAGCTTTCTTT.

This clonotype was found a few times. This chain uses TRBV11-2 with TRBJ2-2, with a weak D call TRBD2 (7 bases). Trimming left V 10 bases short and J 6 bases short, with 30 bases between. Germline V CDR1 and CDR2: SGHAT, FQNNGV. The CDR3 loop spans 18 amino acids. CDR3 nucleotides: TGTGCCATCTCCCAGATCGGCGGGGGCCACACTAACGCCGGGGAGCTGTTTTTT. Encoded protein: CAISQIGGGHTNAGELFF.

The chain employs TRBV12-3 or TRBV12-4 and TRBJ2-1, with 10 bases identical to TRBD2. CDR3 length: 15 amino acids. With V trimmed by 7 bases and J by 7 bases, 10 bases remained unmatched. This CDR3 is CASTPLAGAINEQFF. CDR3 sequence (DNA): TGTGCCAGCACCCCCCTAGCGGGGGCCATAAATGAGCAGTTCTTC.

This clonotype was counted only a few times. The CDR3 nucleotides read TGTGCCAGTAGTATAATGTACCAAGAGACCCAGTACTTC. Protein sequence: CASSIMYQETQYF. The V and J genes are TRBV19 and TRBJ2-5; D is unresolved. The length of the CDR3 is 13 residues. V lost 2 bases, J lost 0 bases, and 4 bases lay in between. CDR1 is LNHDA and CDR2 is SQIVND in the germline V gene (reference sequence). The complete variable domain, with remaining parts taken from reference TRBV19 and TRBJ2-5, reads DGGITQSPKYLFRKEGQNVTLSCEQNLNHDAMYWYRQDPGQGLRLIYYSQIVNDFQKGDIAEGYSVSREKKESFPLTVTSAQKNPTAFYLCASSIMYQETQYFGPGTRLLVL.

This chain joins TRBV11-2 and TRBJ2-3; 9 nucleotides match TRBD2. V dropped 4 bases and J dropped 3; count of bases not matched to a gene: 8. Germline V gives CDR1 SGHAT, CDR2 FQNNGV. This CDR3 is 16 amino acids long. The DNA for the CDR3 is TGTGCCAGCAGCTACTCGCGGGGGGGCGTGACAGATACGCAGTATTTT. This gives the protein CASSYSRGGVTDTQYF.